A selection of T cell receptor beta chains follows, all from one sample in a study of cytomegalovirus exposure and HLA in healthy donors. Repertoires were generated with immunoSEQ multiplex PCR, while TCRdb's copy carries only in-frame clones and drops some. The table records 250,000 to 350,000 clones, about 80% of them present only once. The sequenced sample consisted of PBMCs. The receptors shown here come from a girl aged 2-10 years in good health and CMV-seronegative. Both conserved end residues are part of each CDR3. A D gene is named only where the DNA matches it firmly. Only part of the rows carry a size: once, few, many, or a class if the clone is expanded.

CDR3 DNA	CDR3 protein	J gene	clone size	D gene	V gene	CDR3 length
TGTGCCAGTAGTATATCAGCGAACTATGGCTACACCTTC	CASSISANYGYTF	TRBJ1-2	NA	NA	TRBV19	13
TGTGCCAGCAGTGAGGACAGGGAGCTGTTTTTT	CASSEDRELFF	TRBJ2-2	NA	NA	TRBV2	11
TGTGCCAGCAGTTTTCACAGGGGGCGTAACACTGAAGCTTTCTTT	CASSFHRGRNTEAFF	TRBJ1-1	NA	TRBD1	TRBV28	15
TGTGCCAGCTCACCACCGCTTGGCAGGCAAGGAATTTCTGGAAACACCATATATTTT	CASSPPLGRQGISGNTIYF	TRBJ1-3	NA	NA	TRBV18	19
TGTGCCAGCAGCTTAGGGCCCGAGACCCAGTACTTC	CASSLGPETQYF	TRBJ2-5	NA	NA	TRBV7-9	12
TGTGCCAGCAGTTTCTCAGTTCAAACAACTAATGAAAAACTGTTTTTT	CASSFSVQTTNEKLFF	TRBJ1-4	NA	NA	TRBV28	16
TGCGCCAGCGCCGAAGCCCGCTCCTACAATGAGCAGTTCTTC	CASAEARSYNEQFF	TRBJ2-1	NA	NA	TRBV23-1	14
TGTGCCTGGAGTGTAGGTGGGCCGTGGGATGAGCAGTTCTTC	CAWSVGGPWDEQFF	TRBJ2-1	NA	NA	TRBV30	14
TGTGCCAGTTCCCGAGTGGTACAAGAGACCCAGTACTTC	CASSRVVQETQYF	TRBJ2-5	NA	NA	TRBV6-5	13
TGTGCCAGCTCGTCGGACAGGGACTATGGCTACACCTTC	CASSSDRDYGYTF	TRBJ1-2	NA	TRBD1	TRBV18	13
TGCGCCAGCAGCCACGCCTTTGGCGGGGCACTCGGGGAGCTGTTTTTT	CASSHAFGGALGELFF	TRBJ2-2	NA	NA	TRBV4-1	16
TGTGCCAGCAGTTACATGGGACAGGGGGGTCAGCCCCAGCATTTT	CASSYMGQGGQPQHF	TRBJ1-5	NA	TRBD1	TRBV6-6	15
TGTGCCAGCAGCTTTGGCCTTTACTCTGGAAACACCATATATTTT	CASSFGLYSGNTIYF	TRBJ1-3	once	NA	TRBV7-2	15
TGCAGCGTTGAAGTTTTAGGGGCGAACACCGGGGAGCTGTTTTTT	CSVEVLGANTGELFF	TRBJ2-2	NA	NA	TRBV29-1	15
TGTGCCAGCAGCTCAAATCTAGCGGGAAGCTCCTACGAGCAGTACTTC	CASSSNLAGSSYEQYF	TRBJ2-7	NA	TRBD2	TRBV7-6	16
TGTGCCAGCAGCTTAGAGAGCGGGAGAACAGATACGCAGTATTTT	CASSLESGRTDTQYF	TRBJ2-3	few	TRBD2	TRBV11-2	15
TGTGCCAGCAGTTCAACGAGACAGGGGGCGGGGGAGACCCAGTACTTC	CASSSTRQGAGETQYF	TRBJ2-5	NA	TRBD1	TRBV27	16
TGTGCCAGCAGTGAAGGGACAGGGGTGGGAGAGCAGTACTTC	CASSEGTGVGEQYF	TRBJ2-7	NA	TRBD1	TRBV6-1	14
TGTGCCAGCAGCGTAGTAAGGACTAGCTATGAGACCCAGTACTTC	CASSVVRTSYETQYF	TRBJ2-5	NA	TRBD2	TRBV9	15